The clone carrying this T cell receptor beta chain was seen a single time. Its specificity is not known. The CDR3 length is 17 residues. Germline assignment: CDR1 SQVTM and CDR2 ANQGSEA. Unmatched junction bases numbered 22, after V lost 7 bases and J lost 7 bases. This record comes from a study of CD8+CD57+ T cells in acquired aplastic anemia. Study at large: Sorted CD4+ and CD8+ cell DNA averaged about 3 ug.

Study-wide results and caveats: Patients and controls shared 25 to 30 CD8+ CDR3 sequences.

For CDR3 and TCR beta VDJ profiling, genomic DNA was the template used. TCRdb called the reads again in MiXCR, with one record for every CDR3 protein. The data contain 200,000 to 250,000 distinct CDR3 sequences, roughly two thirds of them singletons. Patients sequenced had flow cytometry evidence of CD8+CD57+ cell expansion. Every one of the patients had aplastic anemia (severe, acquired). The sequence was obtained from a human donor with aplastic anemia. J is TRBJ2-7 and V is TRBV29-1; 10 bases are a match to TRBD2. The sequencing input was sorted CD4+, CD8+, or CD8+CD57+ T cells (not recorded which) from PBMCs. The CDR3 sequence: CSAHPGGSGRALREQYF. In DNA form, the CDR3 reads TGCAGCGCCCATCCTGGAGGAAGCGGGAGGGCCTTGAGGGAGCAGTACTTC.